These 10 T cell receptor beta chains originate from one sample sequenced in a study of early stage breast cancer tumors. The method was immunoSEQ multiplex PCR; TCRdb's version includes in-frame clones alone and lacks a portion of them. The repertoire includes under 45,000 clones, around 72% of them detected once, and roughly 7.2% sits in the top ten. What was sequenced was blood. These receptors all stem from a person aged 45 to 60 with breast cancer.

The chain is built from TRBV19 and TRBJ1-3; the D gene is possibly TRBD1 (5 bases). There are 16 residues in the CDR3. CDR1 LNHDA and CDR2 SQIVND come from the germline V gene (reference sequence). Between the trimmed V and J ends, which lost 4 bases and 0 bases, there was a span of 13 bases. DNA for the CDR3: TGTGCCAGTAGTACCCGGGGGGACCCCTCTGGAAACACCATATATTTT. This gives the protein CASSTRGDPSGNTIYF.

A note on this clone: Other DNA sequences from this sample encode an identical CDR3 as well. This chain connects TRBV5-1 to TRBJ2-3, with 11 bases matching TRBD1. V shed 7 bases, J shed 0 bases, and the junction held 1 base outside the gene matches. The CDR3 has 14 amino acids. Per germline, CDR1 SGHRS and CDR2 YFSETQ. CDR3 nucleotide sequence: TGCGCCAGCCGGGACAGGGGGAGCACAGATACGCAGTATTTT. It codes for CASRDRGSTDTQYF.

This clone was counted a few times. The chain couples TRBV2 to TRBJ2-7; possibly TRBD1 for D (6 bases). Germline V gene data show CDR1 as SNHLY and CDR2 as FYNNEI. The CDR3 runs to 12 residues. Between the trimmed V and J ends, which lost 10 bases and 4 bases, there was a span of 14 bases. CDR3 residues: CATQGPLYEQYV. In DNA, the CDR3 is TGTGCCACCCAGGGGCCCCTATACGAGCAGTACGTC.

This clone appeared a single time. The CDR3 region has the DNA TGTGCCAGCAGCTCCAGGGGCGGCCATGAGGAGCAGTTCTTC. It specifies CASSSRGGHEEQFF. This sequence joins TRBV7-8 and TRBJ2-1; tentatively, D is TRBD1 (6 bases). Trimming cost V 4 bases and J 10 bases, with 17 bases left between them. The CDR3 has 14 residues. CDR1 SGHVS and CDR2 FQNEAQ come from the germline V gene.

This clone was picked up a small number of times. V is TRBV29-1 and J is TRBJ2-7, with 13 bases matching TRBD2. This CDR3 has 14 residues. The germline V gene encodes CDR1 SQVTM and CDR2 ANQGSEA. The ends lost 6 bases at V and 7 bases at J; junction bases unmatched: 9. The CDR3 DNA is TGCAGCGTCCGAGAAGGACTAGCGGGAGTAGAGCAGTACTTC. It is translated as CSVREGLAGVEQYF.

V gene TRBV6-5 combines with J gene TRBJ1-4; 9 bases match TRBD1. The CDR3 runs to 15 residues. Looked up from germline, CDR1 is MNHEY and CDR2 is SVGAGI. J gave up 7 bases and V 0 bases, and 3 bases lay outside the gene matches. CDR3 sequence (DNA): TGTGCCAGCAGTTACTCGGGACAGGGTGGTGAAAAACTGTTTTTT. Residues: CASSYSGQGGEKLFF.

This chain uses TRBV4-3 with TRBJ2-4; 10 bases agree with TRBD1. The CDR3 consists of 20 residues. V shed 1 base, J shed 0 bases, and the junction held 12 bases outside the gene matches. Germline loops: CDR1 LGHNA, CDR2 YSLEER. The CDR3 sequence is CASSQAPGQGYNLAKNIQYF. Here the CDR3 DNA reads TGCGCCAGCAGCCAAGCACCGGGACAGGGGTACAATCTAGCCAAAAACATTCAGTACTTC.

J is TRBJ1-4 and V is TRBV7-8; tentative D call: TRBD1 (6 bases). The V gene's germline CDR1 is SGHVS and CDR2 FQNEAQ. The V end lost 5 bases, the J end lost 2 bases, and 9 bases lay between the germline ends. CDR3 length: 14 amino acids. The CDR3 region has the DNA TGTGCCAGCAGCCCAGGGGCGACTAATGAAAAACTGTTTTTT. Amino acids: CASSPGATNEKLFF.

V usage is TRBV7-2 and J usage is TRBJ2-7; 11 positions match TRBD2. The CDR3 has 15 residues. V lost 4 bases, J lost 3 bases, and 5 bases stayed unmatched. Germline assignment: CDR1 SGHTA and CDR2 FQGNSA. The CDR3 is CASSSNSGRGYEQYF. DNA for the CDR3: TGTGCCAGCAGCTCTAATAGCGGGAGGGGCTACGAGCAGTACTTC.

This sequence joins TRBV6-1 and TRBJ2-1; a weak D match, TRBD2 (6 bases). The CDR3 is 12 residues long. Germline CDR1 is MNHNS and CDR2 is SASEGT. V dropped 6 bases and J dropped 8 bases, with 11 bases sitting between them. The CDR3, as DNA: TGTGCCAGCAGCGAGACTAGAGATGAGCAGTTCTTC. Amino acid sequence: CASSETRDEQFF.